This T cell receptor (beta chain) emerged from a study of neurological immune-mediated disorders (dated by TCRdb to about 2019). About the study as a whole: Peripheral blood TCR-beta repertoires from patients with HTLV-I-associated myelopathy (HAM/TSP), patients with multiple sclerosis, and healthy controls were compared in the study using UMI-based sequencing. Technical triplicate libraries were sequenced so that the variability in frequency of each individual clone could be precisely calculated. The cohort included 60 to 75 subjects: approximately 15 with HAM/TSP, about 35 with multiple sclerosis, and around 20 healthy controls. Longitudinal samples, technical triplicates and paired sorted CD4+ and CD8+ T-cell subsets, alongside PBMC samples, were included among the roughly 98 TCR-beta libraries.

To synthesize cDNA, template-switch 5'RACE was performed with a primer carrying a 10-nucleotide random unique molecular identifier so that each TCR transcript was tagged. Over 190 million TCR-beta sequences, covering 15-18 subjects, were produced in each sequencing run. The RNeasy kit was used for extraction of total RNA. Using the KAPA Real-time Library Amplification kit, TCR-beta VDJ regions were amplified with primers for the TCR constant region and the 5'RACE anchor. Sample indexes and Illumina adaptors were added in a first PCR, after which library yield was increased in a second PCR. The roughly 650 bp TCR product was size-selected on a 2% E-gel SizeSelection system after Ampure bead purification. Before pooling, library quality was checked on a Bioanalyzer, concentration was measured with Qubit, and libraries were quantified with the Kapa Library Quantification kit. An Illumina HiSeq 2500 was used to sequence the libraries paired-end at 2 x 150 bp. To increase sequence diversity, roughly 23-30% phiX was spiked into each library pool. The study's processing was this. Quality-filtered reads were processed with the UMI-based MiGEC pipeline, and over 90% of raw TCR sequences were removed by the MiGEC pipeline during error correction. VDJ genes were aligned to IMGT germline references, and each clonotype was defined by a unique CDR3 amino acid sequence together with V-J genes. Clonal expansion, Shannon diversity and CDR3 relatedness were evaluated with VDJtools (CalcPairwiseDistances, ClusterSamples), while phylogenetic trees were built in CLCbio workbench. A clone was classed as expanded if it had 8 or more unique UMIs, a cutoff based on coefficient-of-variation modelling across technical triplicates. TCRdb passed the public sequencing reads through fastp at Q25 and MiXCR, retaining productive beta sequences. Identical CDR3 proteins give one entry, which carries the most common genes and DNA. What appears here as the V and J calls and clone size reflects TCRdb's work, not the paper's. This sample holds about 59,000 distinct CDR3 sequences; nearly 25% were observed only once. The ten most abundant clones make up over 4.5% of the sample.

This clonotype came up many times. Its antigen is still unknown. Base-call qualities are not available, and no considerably larger clone is one nucleotide away. V is pruned by 3 bases and J by 5 bases, leaving 6 bases of the junction without a gene match. The CDR3 goes from the cysteine to the phenylalanine over 15 residues. Only the CDR3 region is kept as DNA, spanning 45 bases read in frame from base 1. Via the germline V gene (reference sequence), CDR1 is LGHDT and CDR2 YNNKEL. Summary of the overall study and its limitations: Expanded clones from different subjects shared no identical CDR3 amino acid sequences, which suggests that TCR-beta repertoires were private in all groups. TCR clonal expansion was highest in HAM/TSP patients and lowest in MS patients, with MS patients falling below even healthy controls.

The sample's time point label, in plain terms: technical triplicate 2. Libraries from unsorted PBMCs were made from 2 million PBMCs kept in RNAlater at -80 degrees C until RNA extraction. Peripheral blood was subjected to Ficoll-Hypaque density gradient centrifugation to isolate PBMCs, which were then cryopreserved in liquid nitrogen. Sequenced material: PBMCs. This TCR came from a man aged 55-75 years with HTLV-1-associated myelopathy (HAM/TSP). The chain couples TRBV3-1 to TRBJ2-1, with 8 junctional bases fitting TRBD2. The DNA sequence is as follows: TGTGCCAGCAGCCACACTAGCGGTCTAAACAATGAGCAGTTCTTC. It translates to CASSHTSGLNNEQFF.